This T cell receptor (beta chain) was captured by sequencing in a study of regulatory T cells in long-lasting Graves disease. Overall study context: Over 5 years of antithyroid drugs with positive TSH receptor antibodies was taken to mean persistent Graves' disease. Study-level findings and limits: A reduction in accuracy may have resulted from the small sample size. Lower TCR diversity was seen in persistent Graves' patients than in newly diagnosed ones.

This clonotype was seen at least ten times. The antigen is not known. Trimming took off 6 bases at V and 5 bases at J, with 19 bases between the two ends. CDR3 length equals 15 residues. Building the TCR beta libraries relied on iRepertoire HTBI primers, and CDR3 regions underwent Arm-PCR. MiXCR, applied by TCRdb to the multiplex PCR reads, yields one record per CDR3 protein. The sample includes hundreds of thousands of distinct CDR3 sequences, more than 20% seen only once; the top ten take roughly 20%. Time point described: persistent/refractory GD, antithyroid drugs over 5 years with positive TRAb. RNA isolated from PBMCs was used to make the TCR library. Patients with Graves' disease were diagnosed by American Thyroid Association guidelines.

This chain uses TRBV12-3 or TRBV12-4 with TRBJ1-1; no definite D call. This receptor was identified in a female donor with Graves disease. The sample in question was peripheral blood mononuclear cells (PBMCs), obtained when the disease was refractory, from a patient treated with antithyroid drugs. The CDR3 loop reads CASSPPSQLGTEAFF. The CDR3 coding sequence is TGTGCCAGCAGCCCCCCGTCACAACTTGGGACTGAAGCTTTCTTT.